The clone carrying this T cell receptor (beta chain) was seen a single time. What it binds is unknown. RNA transcripts yielded amplified TCR beta CDR3 regions. During a first-round RT-PCR of the TCR CDR3, the HTBI primer set was used. TCRdb itself ran the multiplex PCR reads through MiXCR, one entry per CDR3 protein. Of more than 450,000 distinct CDR3 sequences listed, around 15% were seen once; the top ten hold about 14%. Clinical symptoms, serum thyroxine and TRAb, thyroid ultrasound and orbital computed tomography were used for the diagnoses. PBMCs were derived from 10 ml fresh peripheral blood. The data derive from a study of T cells in Graves' hyperthyroidism and ophthalmopathy. Background on the study: Once the initial diagnosis was made, peripheral blood was obtained before any treatment.

Regarding the study as a whole: Ophthalmopathy could be told apart from stable hyperthyroidism with a 13 V-J model.

The material sequenced was blood. The receptor's source is a woman in her 40s with Graves' hyperthyroidism.

The CDR3 DNA reads as TGTGCCAGCAGCCCGGGGTCTCGCACCGGGGAGCTGTTTTTT. Its protein product is CASSPGSRTGELFF. The V gene is TRBV3-1, the J gene TRBJ2-2, with D possibly being TRBD2 (5 bases). CDR3 size: 14 residues. V dropped 4 bases and J dropped 4 bases, with 10 bases sitting between them. In germline, CDR1 is LGHDT, CDR2 YNNKEL (reference sequence).